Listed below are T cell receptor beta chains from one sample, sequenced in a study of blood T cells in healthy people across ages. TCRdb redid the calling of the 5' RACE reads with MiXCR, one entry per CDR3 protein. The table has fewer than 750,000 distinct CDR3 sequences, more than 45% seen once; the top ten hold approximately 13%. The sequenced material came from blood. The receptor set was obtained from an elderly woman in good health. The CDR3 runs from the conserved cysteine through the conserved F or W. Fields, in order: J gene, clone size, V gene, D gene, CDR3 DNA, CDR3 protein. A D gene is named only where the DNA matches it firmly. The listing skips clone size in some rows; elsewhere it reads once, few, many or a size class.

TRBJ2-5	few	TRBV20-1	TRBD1	TGCAGTGCTTGGGACAGCCAAGAGACCCAGTACTTC	CSAWDSQETQYF
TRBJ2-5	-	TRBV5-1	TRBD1	TGCGCCAGCAGCTTAACAGGGGGCACACAAGAGACCCAGTACTTC	CASSLTGGTQETQYF
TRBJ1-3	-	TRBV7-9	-	TGTGCCAGCAGCCCCCTGAGAGGGGAATATGGAGACACCATATATTTT	CASSPLRGEYGDTIYF
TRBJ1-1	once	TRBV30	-	TGTGCCTGGAGTGTACAGACCCCAGTTAACACTGAAGCTTTCTTT	CAWSVQTPVNTEAFF
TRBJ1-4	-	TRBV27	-	TGTGCCATCCAACAAGAAAAACTGTTTTTT	CAIQQEKLFF
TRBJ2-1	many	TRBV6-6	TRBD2	TGTGCCAGCAGTTACCGGACTAGCGAGAATGAGCAGTTCTTC	CASSYRTSENEQFF
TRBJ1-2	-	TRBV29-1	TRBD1	TGCAGCGCCGACAGGGGATCCTATGGCTACACCTTC	CSADRGSYGYTF
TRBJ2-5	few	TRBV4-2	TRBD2	TGTGCCAGCAGCCAAGAGCCTAGCGGGAGGGCCTCGAATGAGCAGTACTTC	CASSQEPSGRASNEQYF
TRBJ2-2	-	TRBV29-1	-	TGCAGCGTTGAAGGGGTAGGGGTACGCACCGGGGAGCTGTTTTTT	CSVEGVGVRTGELFF
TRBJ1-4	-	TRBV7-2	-	TGTGCCAGCAGCTTAGCGTGGGGGGCGGCCCCAACTAATGAAAAACTGTTTTTT	CASSLAWGAAPTNEKLFF
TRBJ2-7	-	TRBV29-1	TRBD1	TGCAGCGCCCTAGGTCTCCGACAGGGAGTATACGAGCAGTACTTC	CSALGLRQGVYEQYF
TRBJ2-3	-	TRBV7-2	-	TGTGCCAGCAGCTTAAGGCCGGGGACAGATACGCAGTATTTT	CASSLRPGTDTQYF
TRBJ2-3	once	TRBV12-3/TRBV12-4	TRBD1	TGTGCCAGCAGTCCCCGACAGGGCAGAAGAAGCACAGATACGCAGTATTTT	CASSPRQGRRSTDTQYF
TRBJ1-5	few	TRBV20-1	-	TGCAGTGCTGACCCGTTGGGGGGACTCAATCAGCCCCAGCATTTT	CSADPLGGLNQPQHF
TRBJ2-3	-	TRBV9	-	TGTGCCAGCAGCGTAGCTACAGACAGCACAGATACGCAGTATTTT	CASSVATDSTDTQYF
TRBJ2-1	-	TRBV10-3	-	TGTGCCACCACCTACAGCTCAGGGGGGACGGGCAATGAGCAGTTCTTC	CATTYSSGGTGNEQFF
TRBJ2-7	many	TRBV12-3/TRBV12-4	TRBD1	TGTGCCAGCAGTTTGCTACGGGACAGGGGATACGAGCAGTACTTC	CASSLLRDRGYEQYF
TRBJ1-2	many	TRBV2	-	TGTGCCAGCGAGGAGCGGGGGCTGTTGGGGGGCTACACCTTC	CASEERGLLGGYTF
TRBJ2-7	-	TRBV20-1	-	TGCAGTGCTAACGGCAGGGACCTCTACGAGCAGTACTTC	CSANGRDLYEQYF
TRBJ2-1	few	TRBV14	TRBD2	TGTGCCAGCGCGCGGGCTAGCGGGGTTCAGGAAGAGCAGTTCTTC	CASARASGVQEEQFF
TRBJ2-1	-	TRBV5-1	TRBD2	TGCGCCAGCAGCCCCGGGACTAGTGCCCACAATGAGCAGTTCTTC	CASSPGTSAHNEQFF
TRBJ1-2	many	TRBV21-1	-	TGTGCCAGCAGCACGTCCTCAGGGAGCCACCTAGGCGGCTACACCTTC	CASSTSSGSHLGGYTF
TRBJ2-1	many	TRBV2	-	TGTGCCAGCAGTAGACAGGTAAATGAGCAGTTCTTC	CASSRQVNEQFF
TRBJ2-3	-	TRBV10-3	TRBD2	TGTGCCATCAAGGCGGGGGGACCGTTTTCTACAGATACGCAGTATTTT	CAIKAGGPFSTDTQYF
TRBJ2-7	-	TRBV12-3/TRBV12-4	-	TGTGCCAGCAGTGTTTTGGGGGGCTACGAGCAGTACTTC	CASSVLGGYEQYF
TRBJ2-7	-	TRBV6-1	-	TGTGCCAGCAGTTCCCTCGCCGGGACCTTTTCCTACGAGCAGTACTTC	CASSSLAGTFSYEQYF
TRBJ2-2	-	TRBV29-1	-	TGCAGCGTTGAAACAAGGAGCCACACCGGGGAGCTGTTTTTT	CSVETRSHTGELFF
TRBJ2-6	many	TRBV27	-	TGTGCCAGCACCTTTGGCTCTGGGGCCAACGTCCTGACTTTC	CASTFGSGANVLTF
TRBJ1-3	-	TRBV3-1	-	TGTGCCAGCAGCCAAGGTGGGGGGATCTCTGGAAACACCATATATTTT	CASSQGGGISGNTIYF
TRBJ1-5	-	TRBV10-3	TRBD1	TGTGCCACCACCGGGACAGGGAATCAGCCCCAGCATTTT	CATTGTGNQPQHF
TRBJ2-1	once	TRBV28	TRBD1	TGTGCCAGCAGCTCTAAACGGCGGGACAGGGGGTACAATGAGCAGTTCTTC	CASSSKRRDRGYNEQFF
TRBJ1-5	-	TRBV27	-	TGTGCCAGCAGTTTATCTGGGGTCGACTGGGGGAGCAATCAGCCCCAGCATTTT	CASSLSGVDWGSNQPQHF